One TCR beta chain is described in this entry. The antigen is undetermined. The sample's time point: pre-treatment sample, taken before nivolumab and TIL therapy. Tumor tissue came from excised metastases, mostly pleural nodules or supraclavicular lymph nodes. Tumors were harvested before any PD-1/PD-L1 blockade. This sample was taken from a study of TIL therapy for anti-PD-1-resistant metastatic lung cancer. Findings and caveats of the study: TIL cultures after expansion showed higher clonality and lower diversity than baseline tumor (median about 6% vs 30%).

Sequencing used immunoSEQ v3. Sequencing depth was about 2 million read pairs for survey level, roughly 4.5-6 million for deep. The assay was immunoSEQ multiplex PCR, and TCRdb's table has in-frame clones only and misses some. The table lists about 26,000 clones, roughly 63% of them singletons, with 16% in the top ten. CDR1 SQVTM and CDR2 ANQGSEA come from the germline V gene. Trimming cost V 7 bases and J 2 bases, with 13 bases left between them. This CDR3 spans 13 amino acids. The receptor was derived from a woman between 25 and 85 years old with non-small cell lung cancer. The source material was tumor tissue, sampled at baseline. The chain is built from TRBV29-1 and TRBJ2-3; a possible D gene is TRBD1 (7 bases). The CDR3 DNA is TGCAGCGGGCGGGACAGCCTCACAGATACGCAGTATTTT. Encoded protein: CSGRDSLTDTQYF.